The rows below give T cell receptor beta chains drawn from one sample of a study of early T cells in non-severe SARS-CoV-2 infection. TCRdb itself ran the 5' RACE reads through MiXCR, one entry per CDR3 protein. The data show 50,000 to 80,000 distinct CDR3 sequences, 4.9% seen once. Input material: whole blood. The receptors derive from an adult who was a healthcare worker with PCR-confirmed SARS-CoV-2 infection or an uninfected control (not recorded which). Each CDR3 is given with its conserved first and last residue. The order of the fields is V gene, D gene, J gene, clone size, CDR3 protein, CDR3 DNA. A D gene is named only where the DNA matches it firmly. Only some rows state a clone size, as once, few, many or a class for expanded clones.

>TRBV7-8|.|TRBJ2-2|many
CASSSLWTGTHNTGELFF
TGTGCCAGCAGCTCCCTCTGGACCGGGACACACAACACCGGGGAGCTGTTTTTT
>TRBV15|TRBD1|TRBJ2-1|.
CATSIDRGRLVNEQFF
TGTGCCACCAGCATCGACAGGGGGCGACTGGTCAATGAGCAGTTCTTC
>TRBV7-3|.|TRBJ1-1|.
CASSQREGTEAFF
TGTGCCAGCAGCCAACGGGAGGGAACTGAAGCTTTCTTT
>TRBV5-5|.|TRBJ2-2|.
CASSLESEELFF
TGTGCCAGCAGCTTGGAGTCCGAGGAGCTGTTTTTT
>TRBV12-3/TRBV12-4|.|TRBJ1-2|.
CASSLEYGYTF
TGTGCCAGCAGTTTGGAATATGGCTACACCTTC
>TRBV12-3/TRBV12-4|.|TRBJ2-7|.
CASSFKPSRSYEQYF
TGTGCCAGCAGTTTTAAGCCCTCGAGATCATACGAGCAGTACTTC
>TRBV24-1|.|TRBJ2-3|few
CATSPAGSGTDTQYF
TGTGCCACCAGTCCCGCGGGTTCGGGCACAGATACGCAGTATTTT
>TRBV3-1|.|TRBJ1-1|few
CASSHLLRGAENTEAFF
TGTGCCAGCAGCCACCTCTTGCGAGGGGCCGAAAACACTGAAGCTTTCTTT
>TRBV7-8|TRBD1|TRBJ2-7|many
CASSLGAGTGLYEQYF
TGTGCCAGCAGCTTAGGGGCCGGGACAGGGTTATACGAGCAGTACTTC
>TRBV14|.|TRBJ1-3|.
CASSQEAGYSGNTIYF
TGTGCCAGCAGCCAAGAAGCAGGGTACTCTGGAAACACCATATATTTT
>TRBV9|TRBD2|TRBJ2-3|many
CASSERLAASTDTQYF
TGTGCCAGCAGCGAAAGACTAGCGGCAAGCACAGATACGCAGTATTTT
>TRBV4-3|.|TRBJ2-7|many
CASSLERVTYEQYF
TGCGCCAGCAGCCTAGAGCGGGTGACCTACGAGCAGTACTTC
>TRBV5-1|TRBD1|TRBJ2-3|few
CASSLTGGIDTQYF
TGCGCCAGCAGCTTGACAGGGGGCATAGATACGCAGTATTTT
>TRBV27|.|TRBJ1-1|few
CASRRHMNTEAFF
TGTGCCAGCAGGCGACACATGAACACTGAAGCTTTCTTT
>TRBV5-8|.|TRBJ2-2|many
CASSHGTASTITGELFF
TGTGCCAGCAGCCACGGTACGGCCAGCACAATCACCGGGGAGCTGTTTTTT
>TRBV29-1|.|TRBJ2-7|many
CSVGWQGTYEQYF
TGCAGCGTTGGGTGGCAGGGGACCTACGAGCAGTACTTC
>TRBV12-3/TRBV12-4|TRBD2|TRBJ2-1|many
CASGLLLFGGAQYNEQFF
TGTGCCAGCGGCCTCCTCTTGTTCGGGGGGGCGCAATACAATGAGCAGTTCTTC
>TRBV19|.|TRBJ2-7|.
CASSGQAGSYEQYF
TGTGCCAGTAGCGGGCAGGCAGGCTCCTACGAGCAGTACTTC
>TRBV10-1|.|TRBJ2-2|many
CASNPVPNTGELFF
TGCGCCAGCAATCCAGTCCCGAACACCGGGGAGCTGTTTTTT
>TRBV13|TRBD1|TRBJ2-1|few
CASRERDRVVNEQFF
TGTGCCAGCAGGGAACGGGACAGGGTAGTCAATGAGCAGTTCTTC
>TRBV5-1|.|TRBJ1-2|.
CASSPQRGEEGYTF
TGCGCCAGCAGCCCGCAGCGGGGCGAGGAGGGCTACACCTTC
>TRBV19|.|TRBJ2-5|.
CASSIGTIGMYETQYF
TGTGCCAGTAGCATCGGGACAATAGGAATGTATGAGACCCAGTACTTC
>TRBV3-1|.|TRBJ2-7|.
CASSHRGTTYEQYF
TGTGCCAGCAGCCATAGGGGGACAACCTACGAGCAGTACTTC
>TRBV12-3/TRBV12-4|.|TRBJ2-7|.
CASSSGPLIEQYF
TGTGCCAGCAGTTCAGGACCCCTTATTGAGCAGTACTTC
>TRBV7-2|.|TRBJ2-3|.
CASSSRVSPTDTQYF
TGTGCCAGCAGCTCTCGTGTGAGTCCTACAGATACGCAGTATTTT
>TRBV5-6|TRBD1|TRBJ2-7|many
CASSWGQETSYEQYF
TGTGCCAGCAGCTGGGGACAGGAAACATCCTACGAGCAGTACTTC
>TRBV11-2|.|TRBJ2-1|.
CASSPIGRGVYNEQFF
TGTGCCAGCAGCCCCATAGGACGCGGGGTCTACAATGAGCAGTTCTTC
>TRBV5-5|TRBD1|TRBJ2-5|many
CASRKRQGFETQYF
TGTGCCAGCAGGAAACGACAGGGCTTTGAGACCCAGTACTTC
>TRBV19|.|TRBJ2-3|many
CASSMYGTPADTQYF
TGTGCCAGTAGTATGTATGGGACCCCCGCAGATACGCAGTATTTT